This T cell receptor (beta chain) comes out of a study of cytomegalovirus exposure and HLA in healthy donors. General observations from the study: Earlier analysis yielded a pattern in which most TCR beta V segments were productive about 90% or about 30% of the time. The CMV antigen specificity of a few CMV-associated chains was confirmed through in vitro analysis. Later analysis found that TCR beta chains associated with HLA were more clonally expanded than other, equally common chains.

Germline values: CDR1 MDHEN, CDR2 SYDVKM. The V segment lost 6 bases and the J segment 4 bases; nucleotides outside the gene matches: 8. The CDR3 is 15 amino acids. Remarks on this clone: The antigen is not known.

13 Jbeta primers and 60 Vbeta primers were used for the PCR. Produced via immunoSEQ multiplex PCR; TCRdb's table is partial and in-frame only. The sample has some 150,000 clones, 80% to 85% seen once; the top ten hold 3.4%. The chain combines TRBV28 with TRBJ2-7; 11 nucleotides agree with TRBD2. The receptor was derived from a male donor in good health and CMV-seronegative. Sequenced: PBMCs. CDR3 in DNA: TGTGCCAGCAGAATCCGGCCTAGCGGGAGGTACGAGCAGTACTTC. It codes for CASRIRPSGRYEQYF.